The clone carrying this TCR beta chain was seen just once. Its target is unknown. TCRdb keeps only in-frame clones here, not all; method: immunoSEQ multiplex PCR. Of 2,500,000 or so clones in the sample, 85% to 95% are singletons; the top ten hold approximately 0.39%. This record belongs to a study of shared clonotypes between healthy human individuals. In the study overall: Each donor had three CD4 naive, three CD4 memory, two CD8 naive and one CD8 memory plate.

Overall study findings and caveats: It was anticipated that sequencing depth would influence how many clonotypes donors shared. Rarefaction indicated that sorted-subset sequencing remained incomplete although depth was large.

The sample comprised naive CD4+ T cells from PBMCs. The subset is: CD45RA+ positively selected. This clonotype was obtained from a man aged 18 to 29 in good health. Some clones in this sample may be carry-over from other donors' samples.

The CDR3 nucleotides are TGTGCCAGCAGCGTAGATAGCGGGAGGGTTGGCCATGAGCAGTTCTTC. Encoded protein: CASSVDSGRVGHEQFF. The chain combines TRBV9 with TRBJ2-1, with 11 bases matching TRBD2. The germline CDR1 and CDR2 sequences are SGDLS and YYNGEE. CDR3 length: 16 amino acids. The ends lost 0 bases at V and 8 bases at J; junction bases unmatched: 7.